A selection of T cell receptor beta chains follows, all from one sample in a study of blood T cell repertoires in COVID-19. Repertoires were generated with immunoSEQ multiplex PCR, while TCRdb's copy carries only in-frame clones and drops some. The data contain about 28,000 clones, roughly 87% of them singletons. Material for sequencing was peripheral blood. These receptors originate from a man aged 60-69 years with active COVID-19. Each CDR3 is given with its conserved first and last residue. Each record gives: D gene, clone size, J gene, V gene, CDR3 DNA, CDR3 protein. D genes are given only for firm matches. Size tells how often a clone was seen (once, few, many) or the class of an expanded clone, and some rows leave it out.

. . TRBJ2-2 TRBV6-1 TGTGCCAGCAGTGGGTCGTCCCGACAGTACTTGAACACCGGGGAGCTGTTTTTT CASSGSSRQYLNTGELFF
TRBD1 . TRBJ1-5 TRBV7-9 TGTGCCAGCAGCCAGGGGGCTCTTAACAATCAGCCCCAGCATTTT CASSQGALNNQPQHF
. . TRBJ2-7 TRBV4-2 TGTGCCAGCAGCCAAGATCTGGGGGGGGCCTCCTACGAGCAGTACTTC CASSQDLGGASYEQYF
. . TRBJ2-3 TRBV2 TGTGCCAGCAGTTGGACTACCACAGATACGCAGTATTTT CASSWTTTDTQYF
TRBD2 . TRBJ2-7 TRBV4-2 TGTGCCAGCAGCCAAGAGAACATAGCGGGGGGGCTGGACGAGCAGTACTTC CASSQENIAGGLDEQYF
TRBD2 . TRBJ2-5 TRBV27 TGTGCCAGCAGACTACTAGCGGGGAAAGAGACCCAGTACTTC CASRLLAGKETQYF
. . TRBJ1-1 TRBV6-6 TGTGCCAGCAGTTATCCTAACGGGGGGACTGAAGCTTTCTTT CASSYPNGGTEAFF
. . TRBJ2-1 TRBV3-1/TRBV3-2 TGTGCCAGCAGCCGTGCTAGCTCCTACAATGAGCAGTTCTTC CASSRASSYNEQFF
TRBD1 . TRBJ1-3 TRBV28 TGTGCCAGCAGTTTACGGGACAGGGGGCTGGGGGGAAACACCATATATTTT CASSLRDRGLGGNTIYF
. . TRBJ2-7 TRBV7-2 TGTGCCAGCAGCTTAGACAGATCGCTTTACGAGCAGTACTTC CASSLDRSLYEQYF
. . TRBJ1-2 TRBV28 TGTGCCAGCAGTTCCCTGGGGGGAACTAACTATGGCTACACCTTC CASSSLGGTNYGYTF
. . TRBJ2-7 TRBV13 TGTGCCAGCAGCCCGGTGCAGGGGACCTACGAGCAGTACTTC CASSPVQGTYEQYF
. once TRBJ1-2 TRBV19 TGTGCCAGTAGGCGCGGACAGAGTTACGACTATGGCTACACCTTC CASRRGQSYDYGYTF
. . TRBJ2-7 TRBV3-1/TRBV3-2 TGTGCCAGCAGCCAAGATGATCGGGGGGCGCCGTACGAGCAGTACTTC CASSQDDRGAPYEQYF
. . TRBJ1-2 TRBV14 TGTGCCAGCAGCTCACACGGGGTCAAACCGGGCTACACCTTC CASSSHGVKPGYTF
TRBD1 . TRBJ1-4 TRBV3-1/TRBV3-2 TGTGCCAGCAGCGGCCGGGACAGGGATTTTGAAAAACTGTTTTTT CASSGRDRDFEKLFF
TRBD2 . TRBJ2-7 TRBV19 TGTGCCGCTAGCGGGGGGTCTGTCGGCGAGCAGTACTTC CAASGGSVGEQYF
. . TRBJ2-3 TRBV6-5 TGTGCCACCACCCCTTTCCAGGGCGGCACAGATACGCAGTATTTT CATTPFQGGTDTQYF
. . TRBJ2-7 TRBV6-5 TGTGCCAGCAGTTACTCAACAGGGCACCCCTACGAGCAGTACTTC CASSYSTGHPYEQYF
TRBD2 . TRBJ2-2 TRBV2 TGTGCCAGCAGTGTAGATTGGGTAGCGGGGCTTAAAACCGGGGAGCTGTTTTTT CASSVDWVAGLKTGELFF
TRBD1 . TRBJ2-7 TRBV5-5 TGTGCCAGCAGCTCCGGGACAGGGATCTACGAGCAGTACTTC CASSSGTGIYEQYF
. . TRBJ1-1 TRBV18 TGTGCCAGCTCACCCCAGGGGCTGAACACTGAAGCTTTCTTT CASSPQGLNTEAFF
. once TRBJ1-5 TRBV2 TGTGCCAGCAGTGAATGGAGGCAGAGGCCCCAGCATTTT CASSEWRQRPQHF
. . TRBJ2-1 TRBV24-1 TGTGCCACCAGTGACCCGCGGGGTCCGTACAATGAGCAGTTCTTC CATSDPRGPYNEQFF
. . TRBJ2-7 TRBV27 TGTGCCAGCAGTTTTGGGCGGGGGCGGGATAGCTCCTACGAGCAGTACTTC CASSFGRGRDSSYEQYF
. . TRBJ2-2 TRBV6-5 TGTGCCAGCAGAGATGGCGGAGTAAACACCGGGGAGCTGTTTTTT CASRDGGVNTGELFF
. . TRBJ2-2 TRBV7-8 TGTGCCAGCACGAAGAATCAGGGGAGAAACACCGGGGAGCTGTTTTTT CASTKNQGRNTGELFF
TRBD2 once TRBJ2-3 TRBV5-4 TGTGCCAGCAGCTTGGGGAATAGACTAGCGGGGGGGAGCACAGATACGCAGTATTTT CASSLGNRLAGGSTDTQYF
TRBD1 few TRBJ1-2 TRBV28 TGTGCCAGCAGTTTGACAGGGAACTATGGCTACACCTTC CASSLTGNYGYTF
. . TRBJ1-2 TRBV5-5 TGTGCCAGCAGCTTGGATGGCCAGGGCTATGGCTACACCTTC CASSLDGQGYGYTF
TRBD1 . TRBJ1-1 TRBV19 TGTGCCAGTAGTTTTCGGACAGGGAACACTGAAGCTTTCTTT CASSFRTGNTEAFF
. . TRBJ1-4 TRBV6-5 TGTGCCAGCCGGTGGCGGGACGAAAGAGGTGAAAAACTGTTTTTT CASRWRDERGEKLFF
. . TRBJ2-7 TRBV6-2/TRBV6-3 TGTGCCAGCAGTTCCTACTACGAGCAGTACTTC CASSSYYEQYF
. . TRBJ2-5 TRBV19 TGTGCCAGTAGTATAACTCGCAGGGCAGGAGAGACCCAGTACTTC CASSITRRAGETQYF
TRBD2 . TRBJ2-5 TRBV25-1 TGTGCCAGCAGTGAACTGACTAGCGGACAAGAGACCCAGTACTTC CASSELTSGQETQYF
TRBD2 . TRBJ2-2 TRBV10-3 TGTGCCATCAGTGCTACGGGGGGGTCCGGGGAGCTGTTTTTT CAISATGGSGELFF
TRBD1 . TRBJ1-1 TRBV7-9 TGTGCCAGCAGCAGCCCTCCTCCCGGGACAGGGGCCAAGAACACTGAAGCTTTCTTT CASSSPPPGTGAKNTEAFF